Presented here are 25 T cell receptor beta chains from one specimen sequenced in a study of Ad26.COV2.S vaccination and SARS-CoV-2 variants. Some clones are missing from TCRdb's copy, which holds only in-frame ones; the method was immunoSEQ multiplex PCR. The table lists hundreds of thousands of clones, roughly 84% of them singletons. Indicated treatment: some 20 received Ad26.COV2.S at low or high dose, single or two shots; roughly five received placebo; per-sample allocation not given. Material that was analyzed had been drawn on day 63 after the first vaccine or placebo injection. The source material was peripheral blood, sampled in a trial of Ad26.COV2.S vaccine versus placebo. The receptor source for this set is a person between 18 and 65 years old who received the Ad26.COV2.S COVID-19 vaccine or a placebo.

This rearrangement joins TRBV7-6 to TRBJ2-2, with 8 bases identical to TRBD1. CDR3 length: 15 residues. Looked up from germline, CDR1 is SGHVS and CDR2 is FNYEAQ. V lost 3 bases and J lost 4; bases outside the gene matches: 4. This CDR3 is CASSLRTGSTGELFF. CDR3 DNA sequence: TGTGCCAGCAGCTTGAGGACAGGGTCCACCGGGGAGCTGTTTTTT.

V usage is TRBV9 and J usage is TRBJ2-1; 7 bases agree with TRBD2. CDR1 and CDR2 from the germline V gene are SGDLS and YYNGEE. J was trimmed by 4 bases and V by 4 bases; bases with no gene match: 5. There are 14 residues in the CDR3. The CDR3 is CASSPFGGYNEQFF. The CDR3 DNA follows: TGTGCCAGCAGCCCCTTCGGGGGGTACAATGAGCAGTTCTTC.

The rearrangement uses TRBV7-6 and TRBJ2-5; 7 bases map to TRBD1. V shed 5 bases and J 1 base; nucleotides not matched to a gene: 10. This CDR3 is 16 amino acids long. Germline lookup yields CDR1 SGHVS and CDR2 FNYEAQ. The CDR3 sequence: CASSPTTGLVQETQYF. DNA for the CDR3: TGTGCCAGCAGCCCCACGACAGGGCTGGTCCAAGAGACCCAGTACTTC.

This clone was detected only a few times. The chain has TRBV4-1 and TRBJ1-2, with D unresolved. Germline V gene sequence: CDR1 MGHRA, CDR2 YSYEKL. The V end lost 1 base, the J end lost 12 bases, and 15 bases lay between the germline ends. This CDR3 is built from 13 residues. CDR3 region: CASSQVGLLIHTF. The CDR3 DNA reads as TGCGCCAGCAGCCAAGTCGGACTTTTAATCCACACCTTC.

This clone was seen only a few times. The chain carries TRBV5-5 and TRBJ1-3, with D hard to call. The CDR3 is 13 amino acids. Deletions cut 0 bases from V and 3 bases from J, with 4 bases between. CDR1 is SGHKS and CDR2 is YYEKEE in the germline V gene (reference sequence). The CDR3 reads CASSLVVGNTIYF. The CDR3, as DNA: TGTGCCAGCAGCTTGGTAGTTGGAAACACCATATATTTT. Together with reference TRBV5-5 and TRBJ1-3, the CDR3 gives the full variable domain: DAGVTQSPTHLIKTRGQQVTLRCSPISGHKSVSWYQQVLGQGPQFIFQYYEKEERGRGNFPDRFSARQFPNYSSELNVNALLLGDSALYLCASSLVVGNTIYFGEGSWLTVV.

This clone was found once. The genes are TRBV27 and TRBJ2-1; 7 positions match TRBD2. The germline V gene encodes CDR1 MNHEY and CDR2 SMNVEV (reference sequence). The CDR3 has 14 residues. V shed 5 bases, J shed 8 bases, and the junction held 9 bases outside the gene matches. This chain's CDR3 is CASSIRTSGDEQFF. Written as DNA, the CDR3 is TGTGCCAGCAGTATTCGGACTAGTGGGGATGAGCAGTTCTTC.

This rearrangement joins TRBV5-8 to TRBJ1-1, with a weak D call TRBD1 (6 bases). Germline assignment: CDR1 SGHTS and CDR2 YDEGEE. The V and J ends lost 0 bases and 0 bases respectively, with 15 bases between them. This CDR3 region has 17 residues. CDR3 residues: CASSLVRGGVVNTEAFF. As DNA, the CDR3 is TGTGCCAGCAGCTTGGTCAGGGGCGGGGTAGTGAACACTGAAGCTTTCTTT.

This chain joins TRBV30 and TRBJ1-1; weak D call: TRBD1 (6 bases). Germline V gives CDR1 GTSNPN, CDR2 SVGIG (reference sequence). V lost 0 bases, J lost 4 bases, and 9 bases lay in between. The CDR3 covers 13 residues. The CDR3 here is CAWSVKGGTEAFF. The CDR3 DNA follows: TGTGCCTGGAGTGTAAAGGGGGGCACTGAAGCTTTCTTT. The whole variable domain, remainder taken from reference TRBV30 and TRBJ1-1, is SQTIHQWPATLVQPVGSPLSLECTVEGTSNPNLYWYRQAAGRGLQLLFYSVGIGQISSEVPQNLSASRPQDRQFILSSKKLLLSDSGFYLCAWSVKGGTEAFFGQGTRLTVV.

V usage is TRBV4-1 and J usage is TRBJ2-7; D call uncertain. CDR1 is MGHRA, CDR2 YSYEKL, per germline. Trimming took 2 bases from V and 3 from J, leaving 11 bases between them. The CDR3 has 14 amino acids. In DNA form, the CDR3 reads TGCGCCAGCAGCCAATGGAGCAGCTTCTACGAGCAGTACTTC. Its protein product is CASSQWSSFYEQYF.

This chain joins TRBV6-2 or TRBV6-3 and TRBJ1-2, with 8 bases lining up with TRBD1. After removal of 6 bases from V and 4 bases from J, the junction contained 10 bases not matched to a gene. Germline CDR1 reads MNHEY; CDR2 reads SVGEGT. The CDR3 loop spans 15 amino acids. In DNA, the CDR3 is TGTGCCAGCAGCCCCGGACAGGGACGGGGCTATGGCTACACCTTC. Translating gives CASSPGQGRGYGYTF.

The chain couples TRBV3-1 (or the pseudogene TRBV3-2) to TRBJ2-7; D possibly corresponds to TRBD1 (7 bases). Germline CDR1 and CDR2: LGHDT and YNNKEL (reference sequence). V lost 0 bases, J lost 3 bases, and 21 bases lay in between. The CDR3 has 18 amino acids. The CDR3, as DNA: TGTGCCAGCAGCCAAGAGCCGCCAGGGGGACTGATTATCTACGAGCAGTACTTC. Translation: CASSQEPPGGLIIYEQYF.

The rearrangement uses TRBV6-5 and TRBJ1-2; tentative D call: TRBD1 (6 bases). The CDR3 has 13 amino acids. Germline V lookup: CDR1 MNHEY, CDR2 SVGAGI. Trimming shortened V by 3 bases and J by 8 bases, and 13 bases separated the two germline ends. CDR3 amino acids: CASSYIRGGGYTF. CDR3 DNA sequence: TGTGCCAGCAGTTATATCAGGGGAGGAGGCTACACCTTC.

The chain uses TRBV27 and TRBJ2-1, with 8 bases that match TRBD2. The trim removed 6 bases at V and 4 bases at J, leaving 11 bases unmatched. The CDR3 consists of 16 residues. Germline V lookup: CDR1 MNHEY, CDR2 SMNVEV (reference sequence). The CDR3 coding sequence is TGTGCCAGCAGCATTACTAGCGGTGGGGGTTACAATGAGCAGTTCTTC. Its translation: CASSITSGGGYNEQFF.

The CDR3 region is CAWSVHTNTEAFF. The CDR3 nucleotides read TGTGCCTGGAGTGTACATACGAACACTGAAGCTTTCTTT. The chain is built from TRBV30 and TRBJ1-1; D not certain. V lost 0 bases and J lost 1, with 6 bases in between. The CDR3 extends over 13 amino acids. The germline V gene encodes CDR1 GTSNPN and CDR2 SVGIG (reference sequence).

This chain joins TRBV11-2 and TRBJ2-3; a possible D gene is TRBD2 (5 bases). The germline V gene encodes CDR1 SGHAT and CDR2 FQNNGV. The CDR3 is 15 amino acids. Trimming shortened V by 5 bases and J by 1 base, and 13 bases separated the two germline ends. CDR3: CASSPESGRTDTQYF. CDR3 in DNA: TGTGCCAGCAGCCCAGAGAGCGGCCGCACAGATACGCAGTATTTT.

This chain joins TRBV30 and TRBJ1-2; maybe TRBD1 (6 bases). The V gene lost 1 base and the J gene lost 4 bases, with 13 bases spanning the gap. This CDR3 is built from 14 residues. Germline V gives CDR1 GTSNPN, CDR2 SVGIG (reference sequence). The CDR3 loop is CAWSEQGGFYGYTF. CDR3 sequence (DNA): TGTGCCTGGAGTGAACAGGGAGGATTCTATGGCTACACCTTC.

The J gene is TRBJ1-2, the V gene TRBV14; no reliable D call. This CDR3 comprises 13 residues. Germline-derived CDR1 and CDR2 are SGHDN and FVKESK. V was shortened by 4 bases and J by 8 bases, with 14 bases between the two germline ends. This CDR3 is CASSRLGSGGYTF. DNA for the CDR3: TGTGCCAGCAGCCGTTTGGGCAGCGGGGGCTACACCTTC. The full variable domain, rest sourced from reference TRBV14 and TRBJ1-2, is EAGVTQFPSHSVIEKGQTVTLRCDPISGHDNLYWYRRVMGKEIKFLLHFVKESKQDESGMPNNRFLAERTGGTYSTLKVQPAELEDSGVYFCASSRLGSGGYTFGSGTRLTVV.

This chain joins TRBV18 and TRBJ1-1; D is unclear. With 3 bases removed from V and 10 bases from J, the gap between germline ends came to 21 bases. This CDR3 is 15 amino acids long. Germline-derived CDR1 and CDR2 are KGHSH and LQKENI. The CDR3 region has the DNA TGTGCCAGCTCACCTAGCTCAGATCCGCCTGATGGAGCTTTCTTT. Translating gives CASSPSSDPPDGAFF.

This clone has only a few counts. The chain recombines TRBV2 with TRBJ2-7; D is uncertain. Trimming removed 6 bases from V and 0 bases from J, with 12 bases in between. Germline CDR1 is SNHLY and CDR2 is FYNNEI. This CDR3 contains 14 residues. The CDR3 DNA is TGTGCCAGCAGGACAAAGATGTACTCCTACGAGCAGTACTTC. This gives the protein CASRTKMYSYEQYF. The full variable domain, its missing parts supplied by reference TRBV2 and TRBJ2-7, is EPEVTQTPSHQVTQMGQEVILRCVPISNHLYFYWYRQILGQKVEFLVSFYNNEISEKSEIFDDQFSVERPDGSNFTLKIRSTKLEDSAMYFCASRTKMYSYEQYFGPGTRLTVT.

This rearrangement joins TRBV19 to TRBJ2-3; TRBD2 matches 14 bases. The ends lost 7 bases at V and 2 bases at J; junction bases unmatched: 5. The CDR3 contains 16 residues. Germline V gene lookup returns CDR1 LNHDA and CDR2 SQIVND (reference sequence). The CDR3 DNA reads as TGTGCCAGTATCGGACTAGCGGGGGGAATCACAGATACGCAGTATTTT. This encodes CASIGLAGGITDTQYF. Supplemented by reference TRBV19 and TRBJ2-3, the full variable domain reads DGGITQSPKYLFRKEGQNVTLSCEQNLNHDAMYWYRQDPGQGLRLIYYSQIVNDFQKGDIAEGYSVSREKKESFPLTVTSAQKNPTAFYLCASIGLAGGITDTQYFGPGTRLTVL.

This chain links TRBV11-3 with TRBJ2-2, with D maybe TRBD1 (6 bases). From germline, CDR1 is SGHNT and CDR2 YENEEA. V lost 4 bases and J 2 bases, leaving 14 bases between the germline ends. This CDR3 comprises 16 residues. This CDR3 is CASSSHGDTNTGELFF. The CDR3 bases are TGTGCCAGCAGCTCCCACGGGGACACTAACACCGGGGAGCTGTTTTTT.

This clone was seen a single time. The gene calls are TRBV9 and TRBJ1-3; tentative D call: TRBD1 (6 bases). Trimming pared 4 bases from V and 0 bases from J, leaving 14 bases between. Germline CDR1 is SGDLS and CDR2 is YYNGEE. CDR3 size: 16 residues. The CDR3 DNA sequence: TGTGCCAGCAGCTTGGGACATCCCAGCTCTGGAAACACCATATATTTT. Amino acids: CASSLGHPSSGNTIYF. Full variable domain (outside the CDR3, taken from reference TRBV9 and TRBJ1-3): DSGVTQTPKHLITATGQRVTLRCSPRSGDLSVYWYQQSLDQGLQFLIQYYNGEERAKGNILERFSAQQFPDLHSELNLSSLELGDSALYFCASSLGHPSSGNTIYFGEGSWLTVV.

V is TRBV7-3 and J is TRBJ1-2; D remains unclear. The CDR3 sequence is 13 residues long. Germline-derived CDR1 and CDR2 are SGHTA and FQGTGA. Trimming took off 2 bases at V and 4 bases at J, with 8 bases between the two ends. The CDR3 loop reads CASSLGAAYGYTF. The CDR3 region has the DNA TGTGCCAGCAGCTTAGGCGCAGCCTATGGCTACACCTTC. Drawing the rest from reference TRBV7-3 and TRBJ1-2, the complete variable domain is GAGVSQTPSNKVTEKGKYVELRCDPISGHTALYWYRQSLGQGPEFLIYFQGTGAADDSGLPNDRFFAVRPEGSVSTLKIQRTERGDSAVYLCASSLGAAYGYTFGSGTRLTVV.

The V and J genes are TRBV13 and TRBJ1-2, with D tentatively TRBD1 (6 bases). Germline V CDR1 and CDR2: PRHDT, FYEKMQ (reference sequence). There are 15 residues in the CDR3. Trimming pared 5 bases from V and 6 bases from J, leaving 19 bases between. CDR3 bases: TGTGCCAGCAGCGCTGACAGGTTGGCTTGGGATGGCTACACCTTC. It translates to CASSADRLAWDGYTF.

V gene TRBV27 combines with J gene TRBJ1-2; D uncertain. The germline V gene has CDR1 MNHEY and CDR2 SMNVEV (reference sequence). The V gene lost 2 bases and the J gene lost 0 bases, with 7 bases spanning the gap. The length of the CDR3 is 14 residues. The DNA of the CDR3 is TGTGCCAGCAGTTTACGGAGAACTAACTATGGCTACACCTTC. It specifies CASSLRRTNYGYTF.